The 28 T cell receptor beta chains given below trace back to one sample, sequenced in a study of T-cell reconstitution after alpha-beta-depleted transplantation in children. The library targeted TCRbeta and was prepared with unique molecular identifiers. TCRdb re-derived calls from the PCR reads in MiXCR, one entry per CDR3 protein. This sample carries around 410,000 distinct CDR3 sequences, approximately 10% of them seen once, and the ten largest clones take roughly 5%. Sample: PBMCs from the stem cell graft donor, taken from the stem cell graft. These receptors originate from a human donor who donated a stem cell graft to a child with acute myeloid leukemia.

This chain's CDR3 is CASSYSGQGRTAGANVLTF. CDR3 DNA sequence: TGTGCCAGCAGTTACTCCGGGCAGGGGAGGACTGCTGGGGCCAACGTCCTGACTTTC. The chain uses TRBV6-5 and TRBJ2-6; D may be TRBD1 or TRBD2 (6 bases each). Germline V gene lookup returns CDR1 MNHEY and CDR2 SVGAGI. The germline V and J ends were trimmed by 0 bases and 2 bases, with 17 bases remaining between them. CDR3 length: 19 residues.

There are a few counts of this clonotype. The chain carries TRBV7-9 and TRBJ1-2, with D hard to call. Per the germline V gene, CDR1 is SEHNR and CDR2 is FQNEAQ (reference sequence). V gave up 3 bases and J gave up 5 bases, with 7 bases separating them. The CDR3 sequence is 12 residues long. CDR3 loop: CASSFLPYGYTF. The CDR3 DNA follows: TGTGCCAGCAGCTTTCTCCCTTATGGCTACACCTTC.

This clonotype was detected many times. Here the CDR3 DNA reads TGTGCCAGCAGCTTCGCACATACGCAGTATTTT. Protein product: CASSFAHTQYF. The J gene is TRBJ2-3, the V gene TRBV7-8; no clear D gene. The CDR3 is 11 residues long. The V end was cut by 3 bases, the J end by 7 bases, with 5 bases between. Per the germline V gene, CDR1 is SGHVS and CDR2 is FQNEAQ.

J is TRBJ1-3 and V is TRBV10-2; D gene unclear. The germline V gene has CDR1 WSHSY and CDR2 SAAADI. The CDR3 has 13 residues. V shed 6 bases and J shed 3 bases, with 9 bases lying between them. The CDR3 coding sequence is TGCGCCAGCAGATCTCCGAATGGAAACACCATATATTTT. This sequence encodes CASRSPNGNTIYF.

This clonotype has only a few counts. The rearrangement joins TRBV28 to TRBJ2-7, with 10 bases aligning to TRBD1. The CDR3 sequence is 15 residues long. Trimming removed 3 bases from V and 4 bases from J; junction bases left unmatched: 6. Germline CDR1 MDHEN, CDR2 SYDVKM. CDR3 sequence (DNA): TGTGCCAGCAGTTTCCGGGACAGGGGAAGGTACGAGCAGTACGTC. Translating it yields CASSFRDRGRYEQYV.

This clonotype was seen a few times. The genes are TRBV7-9 and TRBJ1-6; D is possibly TRBD1 (5 bases). There are 14 residues in the CDR3. Germline assignment: CDR1 SEHNR and CDR2 FQNEAQ (reference sequence). V lost 6 bases and J 6 bases, leaving 12 bases between the germline ends. In DNA form, the CDR3 reads TGTGCCAGCAGTCTCATTGGGGGTAATTCACCCCTCCACTTT. Protein product: CASSLIGGNSPLHF.

This clonotype has ten or more counts. The chain links TRBV7-2 to TRBJ1-1; TRBD1 is a possible D gene (5 bases). V was shortened by 5 bases and J by 9 bases, with 13 bases between the two germline ends. Germline loops: CDR1 SGHTA, CDR2 FQGNSA. This CDR3 is 12 amino acids long. Written as DNA, the CDR3 is TGTGCCAGCAGCCCGGGACCCTTAAAAGCTTTCTTT. Its translation: CASSPGPLKAFF. The full variable domain, its missing parts supplied by reference TRBV7-2 and TRBJ1-1, is GAGVSQSPSNKVTEKGKDVELRCDPISGHTALYWYRQSLGQGLEFLIYFQGNSAPDKSGLPSDRFSAERTGGSVSTLTIQRTQQEDSAVYLCASSPGPLKAFFGQGTRLTVV.

The rearrangement links TRBV11-1 to TRBJ2-3; 14 bases line up with TRBD2. J was trimmed by 5 bases and V by 4 bases; bases with no gene match: 11. Germline-derived CDR1 and CDR2 are SGHAT and FQDESV (reference sequence). CDR3 length: 18 amino acids. The CDR3 nucleotides are TGTGCCAGCAGCTCCACGACTAGCGGGGGGGCCGAGGGAGATACGCAGTATTTT. This encodes CASSSTTSGGAEGDTQYF. Supplemented by reference TRBV11-1 and TRBJ2-3, the full variable domain reads EAEVAQSPRYKITEKSQAVAFWCDPISGHATLYWYRQILGQGPELLVQFQDESVVDDSQLPKDRFSAERLKGVDSTLKIQPAELGDSAMYLCASSSTTSGGAEGDTQYFGPGTRLTVL.

For this clonotype: At one boundary the junction diverges from the germline segment, which might be a read error. The chain is built from TRBV7-7 and TRBJ2-3, with D maybe TRBD2 (6 bases). This CDR3 comprises 16 residues. Germline-derived CDR1 and CDR2 are SSHAT and FNYEAQ (reference sequence). The CDR3 nucleotides are TGTGCTAGCAGCGACGGACGGGGACTCAGCACAGATACGCAGTATTTT. Protein: CASSDGRGLSTDTQYF.

This clonotype was counted many times. The chain links TRBV5-1 to TRBJ2-3; 8 bases fit TRBD2. Germline V gene sequence: CDR1 SGHRS, CDR2 YFSETQ. The ends lost 0 bases at V and 6 bases at J; junction bases unmatched: 3. This CDR3 has 14 amino acids. Here the CDR3 reads CASSLETSADTQYF. The CDR3 region has the DNA TGCGCCAGCAGCTTGGAGACTAGCGCCGATACGCAGTATTTT.

This clonotype was detected only a few times. The chain joins TRBV29-1 to TRBJ2-7, with 8 bases lining up with TRBD2. The germline V gene encodes CDR1 SQVTM and CDR2 ANQGSEA. The CDR3 spans 15 residues. CDR3 sequence: CREGLAGLRSYEQYF. The DNA of the CDR3 is TGCAGAGAAGGGCTAGCGGGCCTTAGGAGTTACGAGCAGTACTTC.

The table lists this clonotype with a few counts. The V call is TRBV9, the J call TRBJ2-2; 11 bases are a match to TRBD2. The V segment lost 0 bases and the J segment 0 bases; nucleotides outside the gene matches: 10. Germline CDR1 SGDLS, CDR2 YYNGEE. CDR3 length: 20 amino acids. The chain's CDR3 is CASSVATASGGYANTGELFF. The CDR3 DNA sequence: TGTGCCAGCAGCGTAGCTACGGCTAGCGGGGGGTACGCGAACACCGGGGAGCTGTTTTTT.

This clonotype was detected only a few times. The chain joins TRBV7-3 to TRBJ2-3; D perhaps matches TRBD2 (5 bases). Germline CDR1 reads SGHTA; CDR2 reads FQGTGA. V was pared by 6 bases and J by 0 bases, with 16 bases between. CDR3 length: 16 residues. CDR3 residues: CASRSDSHSSTDTQYF. As DNA, the CDR3 is TGTGCCAGCAGATCGGACTCCCACTCTAGCACAGATACGCAGTATTTT. The full variable domain, in which reference TRBV7-3 and TRBJ2-3 provide the parts outside the CDR3, is GAGVSQTPSNKVTEKGKYVELRCDPISGHTALYWYRQSLGQGPEFLIYFQGTGAADDSGLPNDRFFAVRPEGSVSTLKIQRTERGDSAVYLCASRSDSHSSTDTQYFGPGTRLTVL.

The rearrangement links TRBV6-1 to TRBJ2-1; TRBD2 agrees at 14 bases. In germline, CDR1 is MNHNS, CDR2 SASEGT. This CDR3 is 16 amino acids long. V was pared by 4 bases and J by 4 bases, with 3 bases of the junction left unmatched. The CDR3 DNA sequence: TGTGCCAGCAGTGCCAGACTAGCGGGAGGGTACAATGAGCAGTTCTTC. The encoded protein is CASSARLAGGYNEQFF.

V usage is TRBV29-1 and J usage is TRBJ2-2, with D perhaps matching TRBD2 (5 bases). This CDR3 is built from 14 residues. From germline, CDR1 is SQVTM and CDR2 ANQGSEA. Trimming removed 4 bases at V and 7 bases at J, with 16 bases between. CDR3: CSVASLVGGGELFF. CDR3 coding DNA: TGCAGCGTTGCATCACTAGTTGGAGGCGGGGAGCTGTTTTTT.

There are a few counts of this clonotype. The genes are TRBV29-1 and TRBJ2-3; 14 positions agree with TRBD2. Unmatched junction bases numbered 6, after V lost 7 bases and J lost 3 bases. This CDR3 is built from 15 residues. Germline V lookup: CDR1 SQVTM, CDR2 ANQGSEA. As DNA, the CDR3 is TGCAGCGCCGCAGGGACTAGCGGGGGAACAGATACGCAGTATTTT. Encoded protein: CSAAGTSGGTDTQYF.

The V call is TRBV20-1, the J call TRBJ2-7; D remains unclear. Germline lookup yields CDR1 DFQATT and CDR2 SNEGSKA (reference sequence). This CDR3 region has 11 residues. Trimming cost V 1 base and J 4 bases, with 5 bases left between them. This chain's CDR3 is CSARVVYEQYF. The CDR3 DNA is TGCAGTGCTAGAGTTGTGTACGAGCAGTACTTC.

The J gene is TRBJ1-5, the V gene TRBV7-6, with D possibly matching TRBD1 (6 bases). Germline V gene data show CDR1 as SGHVS and CDR2 as FNYEAQ. Trimming pared 6 bases from V and 7 bases from J, leaving 13 bases between. CDR3 length equals 13 residues. The CDR3 DNA reads TGTGCCAGCAGTTCGACAGGAGGCCAGCCCCAGCATTTT. Amino acid sequence: CASSSTGGQPQHF.

The V and J genes are TRBV3-1 and TRBJ2-7; 7 bases fit TRBD1. Germline loops: CDR1 LGHDT, CDR2 YNNKEL (reference sequence). This CDR3 contains 17 residues. V lost 11 bases, J lost 6 bases, and 25 bases stayed unmatched. The CDR3 sequence: CACCQGPDRTIYPEQYF. CDR3 coding DNA: TGTGCCTGCTGCCAAGGACCGGACAGGACGATTTATCCCGAGCAGTACTTC.

This clonotype occurred a few times. This CDR3 is CASSLLSWTGHSNTGELFF. CDR3 DNA: TGTGCCAGCAGCTTGTTAAGTTGGACGGGACACTCGAACACCGGGGAGCTGTTTTTT. The genes are TRBV5-6 and TRBJ2-2; D might be TRBD1 (6 bases). The CDR3 length is 19 residues. Germline CDR1 SGHDT, CDR2 YYEEEE. Trimming took 1 base from V and 0 from J, leaving 19 bases between them.

This clonotype was recorded many times. V gene TRBV10-1 combines with J gene TRBJ2-5; D is undetermined. This CDR3 contains 13 residues. Germline-derived CDR1 and CDR2 are WNHNN and SYGVQD (reference sequence). Between the trimmed V and J ends, which lost 3 bases and 1 base, there was a span of 6 bases. Written as DNA, the CDR3 is TGCGCCAGCAGTGACCCCAGCCAAGAGACCCAGTACTTC. Protein: CASSDPSQETQYF.

The chain is built from TRBV7-2 and TRBJ2-3; no clear D. The germline gives CDR1 SGHTA, CDR2 FQGNSA. The CDR3 extends over 13 amino acids. Trimming pared 0 bases from V and 5 bases from J, leaving 6 bases between. The CDR3 nucleotides read TGTGCCAGCAGCTTAGCTTCGGAAGATACGCAGTATTTT. It translates to CASSLASEDTQYF.

The gene calls are TRBV10-3 and TRBJ2-5, with D hard to call. The germline gives CDR1 ENHRY, CDR2 SYGVKD. The CDR3 is 16 amino acids. V lost 3 bases and J 2 bases, leaving 16 bases between the germline ends. Here the CDR3 DNA reads TGTGCCATCAGTGAAAGAAGAGATCGTGCTCAAGAGACCCAGTACTTC. Its translation: CAISERRDRAQETQYF.

This clonotype was seen repeatedly, ten times or more. The chain links TRBV7-8 to TRBJ1-5; D is uncertain. The germline V gene has CDR1 SGHVS and CDR2 FQNEAQ. V dropped 5 bases and J dropped 0 bases, with 2 bases sitting between them. The CDR3 contains 12 residues. CDR3 residues: CASSISNQPQHF. DNA for the CDR3: TGTGCCAGCAGCATTAGCAATCAGCCCCAGCATTTT.

This clonotype was observed a handful of times. The V and J genes are TRBV5-1 and TRBJ2-1; 7 bases fit TRBD1. This CDR3 spans 15 amino acids. Germline CDR1 reads SGHRS; CDR2 reads YFSETQ. V lost 4 bases to trimming and J lost 0 bases; unmatched junction nucleotides: 4. CDR3 sequence reads: CASSQDRPSYNEQFF. The CDR3 bases are TGCGCCAGCAGCCAGGACAGGCCCTCCTACAATGAGCAGTTCTTC.

The chain links TRBV6-1 to TRBJ1-4; 7 nucleotides line up with TRBD1. Germline V CDR1 and CDR2: MNHNS, SASEGT. The CDR3 is 18 amino acids. With 5 bases clipped from V and 0 bases from J, the junction kept 12 bases outside the gene matches. Here the CDR3 reads CASSRAHLTGATNEKLFF. The CDR3 DNA follows: TGTGCCAGCAGTAGAGCCCACCTAACAGGGGCAACTAATGAAAAACTGTTTTTT.

This clonotype was counted many times. The chain links TRBV4-3 to TRBJ1-1; D remains ambiguous. The CDR3 has 13 residues. Germline CDR1 and CDR2: LGHNA and YSLEER. With 1 base removed from V and 0 bases from J, the gap between germline ends came to 3 bases. The CDR3 loop is CASSQVMNTEAFF. CDR3 DNA: TGCGCCAGCAGCCAAGTAATGAACACTGAAGCTTTCTTT.

This clonotype showed up just a few times. The V gene is TRBV29-1, the J gene TRBJ1-1; 8 nucleotides line up with TRBD1. The CDR3 loop spans 12 amino acids. Looked up from germline, CDR1 is SQVTM and CDR2 is ANQGSEA. V shed 7 bases and J 8 bases; nucleotides not matched to a gene: 9. CDR3 in DNA: TGCAGCGGATCGGGACAGGAGCCCGAAGCTTTCTTT. Protein sequence: CSGSGQEPEAFF.